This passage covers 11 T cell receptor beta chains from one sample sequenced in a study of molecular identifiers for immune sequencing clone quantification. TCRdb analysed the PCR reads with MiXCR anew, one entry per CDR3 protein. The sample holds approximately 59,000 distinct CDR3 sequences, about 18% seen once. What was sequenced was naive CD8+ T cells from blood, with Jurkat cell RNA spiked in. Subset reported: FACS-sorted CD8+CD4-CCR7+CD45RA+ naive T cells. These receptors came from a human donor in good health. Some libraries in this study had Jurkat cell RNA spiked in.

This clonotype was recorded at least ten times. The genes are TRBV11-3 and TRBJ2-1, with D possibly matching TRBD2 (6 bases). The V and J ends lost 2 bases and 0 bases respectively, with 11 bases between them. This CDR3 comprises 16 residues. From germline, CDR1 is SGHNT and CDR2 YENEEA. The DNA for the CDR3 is TGTGCCAGCAGCTTACATAGCGGAAACTCCTACAATGAGCAGTTCTTC. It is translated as CASSLHSGNSYNEQFF.

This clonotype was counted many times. CDR3 loop: CASSQERTMSYEQYF. CDR3 DNA: TGCGCCAGCAGCCAAGAACGGACTATGTCCTACGAGCAGTACTTC. The chain joins TRBV4-1 to TRBJ2-7, with a possible D match to TRBD2 (6 bases). The germline V gene encodes CDR1 MGHRA and CDR2 YSYEKL. Trimming took 0 bases from V and 1 from J, leaving 10 bases between them. This CDR3 region has 15 residues.

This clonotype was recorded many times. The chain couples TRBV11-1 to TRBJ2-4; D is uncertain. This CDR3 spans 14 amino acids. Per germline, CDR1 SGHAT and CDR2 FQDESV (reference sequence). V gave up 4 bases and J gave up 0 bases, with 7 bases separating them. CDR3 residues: CASSSVLAKNIQYF. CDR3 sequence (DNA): TGTGCCAGCAGCTCCGTGCTAGCCAAAAACATTCAGTACTTC.

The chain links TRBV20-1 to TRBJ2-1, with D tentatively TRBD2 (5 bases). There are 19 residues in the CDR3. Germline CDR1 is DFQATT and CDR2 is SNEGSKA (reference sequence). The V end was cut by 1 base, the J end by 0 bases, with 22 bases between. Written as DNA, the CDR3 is TGCAGTGCTAGAGCGCTTCGTGGTTTGGCTAGCTCCTCCTACAATGAGCAGTTCTTC. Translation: CSARALRGLASSSYNEQFF.

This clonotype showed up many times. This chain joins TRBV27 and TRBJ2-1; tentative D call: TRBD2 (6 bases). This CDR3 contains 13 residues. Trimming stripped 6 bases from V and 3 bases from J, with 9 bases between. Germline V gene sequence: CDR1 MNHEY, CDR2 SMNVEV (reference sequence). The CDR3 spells CASSWDFYNEQFF. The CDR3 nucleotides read TGTGCCAGCAGCTGGGACTTCTACAATGAGCAGTTCTTC.

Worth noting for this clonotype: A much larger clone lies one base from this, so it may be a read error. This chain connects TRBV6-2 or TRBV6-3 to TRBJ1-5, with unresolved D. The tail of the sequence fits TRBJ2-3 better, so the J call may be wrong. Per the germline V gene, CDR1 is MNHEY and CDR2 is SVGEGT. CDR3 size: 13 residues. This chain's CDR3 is CASSDGQNQPQYF. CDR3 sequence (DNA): TGTGCCAGCTCCGATGGCCAAAATCAGCCCCAGTATTTT.

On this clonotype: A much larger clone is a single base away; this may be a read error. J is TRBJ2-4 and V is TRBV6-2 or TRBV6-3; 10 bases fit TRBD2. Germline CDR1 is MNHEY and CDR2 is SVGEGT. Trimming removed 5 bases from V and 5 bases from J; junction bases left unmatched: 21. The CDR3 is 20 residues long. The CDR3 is CASSHPRRGRAGGRQNIQYF. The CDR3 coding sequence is TGTGCCAGCAGTCACCCACGAAGGGGTCGAGCGGGAGGGCGGCAAAACATTCAGTACTTC.

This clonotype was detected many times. CDR3 loop: CASSQEDSGTDTQYF. The DNA for the CDR3 is TGCGCCAGCAGCCAGGAGGACTCGGGCACAGATACGCAGTATTTT. V usage is TRBV4-3 and J usage is TRBJ2-3; possible D gene TRBD2, 5 bases. The CDR3 contains 15 residues. The germline CDR1 and CDR2 sequences are LGHNA and YSLEER. Trimming took 3 bases from V and 1 from J, leaving 11 bases between them.

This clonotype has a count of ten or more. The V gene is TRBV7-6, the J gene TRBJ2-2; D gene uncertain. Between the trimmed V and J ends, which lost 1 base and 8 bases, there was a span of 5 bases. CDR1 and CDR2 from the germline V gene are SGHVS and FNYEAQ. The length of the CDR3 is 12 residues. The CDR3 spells CASSLGVGELFF. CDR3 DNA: TGTGCCAGCAGCTTAGGCGTAGGGGAGCTGTTTTTT. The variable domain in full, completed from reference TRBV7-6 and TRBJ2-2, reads GAGVSQSPRYKVTKRGQDVALRCDPISGHVSLYWYRQALGQGPEFLTYFNYEAQQDKSGLPNDRFSAERPEGSISTLTIQRTEQRDSAMYRCASSLGVGELFFGEGSRLTVL.

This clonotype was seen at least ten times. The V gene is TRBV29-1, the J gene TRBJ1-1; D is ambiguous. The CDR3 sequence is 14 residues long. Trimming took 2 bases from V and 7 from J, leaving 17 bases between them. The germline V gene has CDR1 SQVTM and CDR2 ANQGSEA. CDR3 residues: CSVEHRAVHVEAFF. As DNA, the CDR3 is TGCAGCGTTGAACATAGGGCCGTGCACGTTGAAGCTTTCTTT.

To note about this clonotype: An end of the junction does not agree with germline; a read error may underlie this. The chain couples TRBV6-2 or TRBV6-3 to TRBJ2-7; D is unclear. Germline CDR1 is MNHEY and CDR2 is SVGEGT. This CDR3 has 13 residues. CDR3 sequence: CAAGVGVPYVQYF. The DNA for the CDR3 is TGTGCCGCCGGAGTGGGTGTACCCTACGTGCAGTACTTC.